This is a list of T cell receptor beta chains from one sample in a study of cytomegalovirus exposure and HLA in healthy donors. The assay was immunoSEQ multiplex PCR, and TCRdb's table has in-frame clones only and misses some. The sample lists 170,000 or so clones, roughly 80% seen once, with 2.5% to 3% in the top ten. The sample consisted of PBMCs. The origin of the receptors is a woman aged 18-29 years in good health and CMV-seropositive. Each CDR3 is given with its conserved first and last residue. D genes are given only for firm matches. A clone size is listed for some rows: how often the clone was seen (once, few, many), or a class if it is expanded.

d_gene | j_gene | abundance | v_gene | CDR3aa | CDR3nt
- | TRBJ2-7 | - | TRBV12-5 | CASGLASPSYEQYF | TGTGCTAGTGGTTTGGCTTCCCCCTCCTACGAGCAGTACTTC
- | TRBJ1-2 | - | TRBV6-6 | CASSAGGDYGYTF | TGTGCCAGCAGTGCGGGGGGTGACTATGGCTACACCTTC
- | TRBJ2-1 | - | TRBV5-8 | CASSLSVAGSYNEQFF | TGTGCCAGCAGCTTGTCGGTGGCCGGGTCCTACAATGAGCAGTTCTTC
TRBD1 | TRBJ2-7 | - | TRBV27 | CASSPHLRQGGVSEQYF | TGTGCCAGCAGTCCTCATCTCAGACAGGGGGGGGTGTCCGAGCAGTACTTC
- | TRBJ1-5 | - | TRBV5-6 | CASSYLGQSNQPQHF | TGTGCCAGCAGCTACCTCGGACAGTCCAATCAGCCCCAGCATTTT
- | TRBJ2-7 | - | TRBV7-9 | CASSLGVVKGRVSYEQYF | TGTGCCAGCAGCTTAGGAGTCGTCAAGGGCAGGGTTAGTTACGAGCAGTACTTC
TRBD1 | TRBJ1-2 | - | TRBV7-9 | CASSLAGGQGSSGYTF | TGTGCCAGCAGCTTAGCGGGGGGACAGGGTAGCAGTGGCTACACCTTC
- | TRBJ2-7 | - | TRBV18 | CASSPSGAYEQYF | TGTGCCAGCTCACCATCAGGGGCCTACGAGCAGTACTTC
TRBD1 | TRBJ1-1 | - | TRBV2 | CASTMTGGVTEAFF | TGTGCCAGTACGATGACAGGGGGCGTGACTGAAGCTTTCTTT
- | TRBJ1-6 | few | TRBV7-9 | CASSLGGTSWNNSPLHF | TGTGCCAGCAGCTTAGGTGGGACATCTTGGAATAATTCACCCCTCCACTTT
- | TRBJ2-7 | - | TRBV6-1 | CASSFSGLPPYEQYF | TGTGCCAGCAGTTTCAGTGGACTTCCCCCCTACGAGCAGTACTTC
- | TRBJ2-3 | - | TRBV9 | CASSVGTDPDTQYF | TGTGCCAGCAGCGTAGGGACTGATCCAGATACGCAGTATTTT
- | TRBJ1-6 | - | TRBV7-9 | CASQPLGAANSPLHF | TGTGCCAGCCAGCCCCTTGGGGCTGCTAATTCACCCCTCCACTTT
TRBD1 | TRBJ2-1 | - | TRBV5-1 | CASSWGTGEQFF | TGCGCCAGCAGCTGGGGGACAGGTGAGCAGTTCTTC
TRBD1 | TRBJ2-2 | - | TRBV18 | CASSLRRTGDAGELFF | TGTGCCAGCTCACTGAGGAGGACAGGGGACGCCGGGGAGCTGTTTTTT
- | TRBJ2-7 | - | TRBV18 | CASSLIKERGGFPSYEQYF | TGTGCCAGCTCACTCATAAAGGAGAGGGGAGGCTTCCCCTCCTACGAGCAGTACTTC
- | TRBJ2-7 | - | TRBV29-1 | CSVAGLSYEQYF | TGCAGCGTTGCAGGGCTCTCCTACGAGCAGTACTTC
TRBD1 | TRBJ1-5 | - | TRBV2 | CASSTGQGNIQPQHF | TGTGCCAGCAGCACTGGACAGGGAAATATCCAGCCCCAGCATTTT
TRBD1 | TRBJ1-6 | - | TRBV7-2 | CASSLVYRGDSPLHF | TGTGCCAGCAGCTTAGTATACAGGGGTGATTCACCCCTCCACTTT
TRBD1 | TRBJ2-5 | - | TRBV5-4 | CASSLGQGEETQYF | TGTGCCAGCAGCTTGGGGCAGGGGGAAGAGACCCAGTACTTC
TRBD2 | TRBJ2-7 | few | TRBV5-8 | CASSSRPSGGYEQYF | TGTGCCAGCAGCTCCCGGCCTAGCGGGGGTTACGAGCAGTACTTC
- | TRBJ1-1 | few | TRBV18 | CASSRETEAFF | TGTGCCAGCTCTCGGGAAACAGAAGCTTTCTTT